This T cell receptor beta chain was captured by sequencing in a study of T-cell memory formation after mild COVID-19. Study background: Clustering of TCRs was largely donor specific.

A 5'RACE reaction primed in the constant segment made cDNA libraries of TCR alpha and TCR beta, and these carried sample barcodes and UMIs. A single record per CDR3 protein comes from TCRdb applying MiXCR to the 5' RACE reads. The table lists about 140,000 distinct CDR3 sequences, 14% of them singletons, with about 27% in the top ten. For this clonotype: Antigen unknown.

The CDR3 is 16 residues long. Trimming pared 6 bases from V and 5 bases from J, leaving 22 bases between. Findings and caveats of the study: The appearance of some responding clones in pre-infection memory suggested that cross-reactive memory joined. CM and EM subsets held most contracting CD4+ clones; EMRA held CD8+ ones.

The source material was PBMCs or a T cell subset sorted from them (not recorded which). V gene TRBV12-3 or TRBV12-4 combines with J gene TRBJ2-5; TRBD2 is a possible D gene (6 bases). The source is an adult woman who had mild COVID-19 (a few samples of this study predate the infection). Cell type and time point are not known. The CDR3 reads CASSLPGLYSGETQYF. CDR3 DNA: TGTGCCAGCAGCTTACCGGGACTCTACTCGGGGGAGACCCAGTACTTC.